This T cell receptor beta chain was sequenced for a study of beta chain features in type 1 diabetes. General study points: Comparison showed that naive, central memory and Treg TCRB repertoires appeared more similar among patients than among healthy donors.

On this clone itself: What it binds is unknown.

Germline V gene sequence: CDR1 MDHEN, CDR2 SYDVKM. CDR3 size: 14 residues. Expressed TCRB transcripts were sequenced because the entire RNA isolate underwent reverse transcription. TCRdb's table, derived via immunoSEQ multiplex PCR, lists solely in-frame clones and lacks some. The sample has about 900,000 clones, roughly a sixth seen once. Sequenced material: naive CD4+ T cells from blood. The rearrangement links TRBV28 to TRBJ2-5, with a tentative D call TRBD2 (6 bases). The DNA end is a closer match to TRBJ2-7, so the J assignment may be wrong. The sequence came from a young woman in good health. The CDR3 region is CASSLAGLSYEQYF. The CDR3 DNA reads TGTGCCAGCAGTTTGGCGGGACTCTCCTACGAGCAGTACTTC.